One sample yielded the 22 T cell receptor beta chains listed below, sequenced in a study of OX40 agonist ivuxolimab in advanced cancers. The protocol was immunoSEQ multiplex PCR, while the TCRdb copy is restricted to in-frame clones and leaves out a portion. Of more than 45,000 clones detected, 70% to 90% appear once; the ten largest clones hold roughly 1.5%. Here the sequenced sample was CD4+ or CD8+ T cells sorted from blood, taken in a trial of the OX40 agonist ivuxolimab. The receptor set was obtained from an adult with an advanced solid tumor such as melanoma, head and neck, liver or kidney cancer.

The chain combines TRBV6-5 with TRBJ1-6; D call uncertain. The germline V and J ends were trimmed by 2 bases and 0 bases, with 8 bases remaining between them. Looked up from germline, CDR1 is MNHEY and CDR2 is SVGAGI. The CDR3 sequence is 16 residues long. The chain's CDR3 is CASSYRESSYNSPLHF. CDR3 coding DNA: TGTGCCAGCAGTTACAGGGAGAGCTCCTATAATTCACCCCTCCACTTT.

This clone has only a few counts. The rearrangement joins TRBV30 to TRBJ1-4, with 7 positions matching TRBD1. J lost 8 bases, V lost 4 bases, and 7 bases had no gene match. The CDR3 spans 13 residues. Germline CDR1 reads GTSNPN; CDR2 reads SVGIG (reference sequence). CDR3 DNA sequence: TGTGCCTGGACCCCGACAGGGCGGGAAAAACTGTTTTTT. Protein product: CAWTPTGREKLFF.

This clone was seen only a few times. The chain employs TRBV7-6 and TRBJ2-7; the match to TRBD2 covers 8 bases. CDR1 is SGHVS, CDR2 FNYEAQ, per germline. The CDR3 sequence is 15 residues long. With V trimmed by 4 bases and J by 2 bases, 7 bases remained unmatched. CDR3 coding DNA: TGTGCCAGCAGCTCGACCTCTAGCGGGCCCTACGAGCAGTACTTC. Translated: CASSSTSSGPYEQYF.

Points on this clone: Because the CDR3's place on the DNA is in doubt, the DNA is left out and the CDR3 is given as listed by TCRdb. V and J are TRBV27 and TRBJ1-1. Germline V gene sequence: CDR1 MNHEY, CDR2 SMNVEV (reference sequence). 13 amino acids form the CDR3, both terminal residues included. CDR3 sequence: CASSFLENTEAFF.

The rearrangement links TRBV6-6 to TRBJ1-1; no firm D call. Germline-derived CDR1 and CDR2 are MNHNY and SVGAGI (reference sequence). V was cut by 0 bases and J by 4 bases, with 9 bases left in between. This CDR3 contains 14 residues. In nucleotides, the CDR3 is TGTGCCAGCAGTTACTCGACCTGGGGCACTGAAGCTTTCTTT. Encoded protein: CASSYSTWGTEAFF.

The chain couples TRBV6-5 to TRBJ1-1; 10 bases are a match to TRBD1. The V segment lost 5 bases and the J segment 5 bases; nucleotides outside the gene matches: 8. The CDR3 contains 15 residues. Germline CDR1 and CDR2: MNHEY and SVGAGI. The chain's CDR3 is CASSARQGARTEAFF. In DNA, the CDR3 is TGTGCCAGCAGTGCTAGACAGGGGGCGCGGACTGAAGCTTTCTTT.

The chain links TRBV28 to TRBJ2-7; 8 positions agree with TRBD1. CDR3 length: 13 amino acids. Germline V gene sequence: CDR1 MDHEN, CDR2 SYDVKM. With 3 bases clipped from V and 6 bases from J, the junction kept 4 bases outside the gene matches. The CDR3: CASSLDRVSEQYF. The DNA of the CDR3 is TGTGCCAGCAGTTTGGACAGGGTAAGCGAGCAGTACTTC.

About this clone: Other DNA sequences in the sample encode the same CDR3. The rearrangement joins TRBV18 to TRBJ1-1, with 7 bases aligning to TRBD1. CDR1 is KGHSH, CDR2 LQKENI, per germline. J was trimmed by 8 bases and V by 1 base; bases with no gene match: 4. The CDR3 runs 13 residues. CDR3 coding DNA: TGTGCCAGCTCACCACAGGGGGCGGGGGAAGCTTTCTTT. It is translated as CASSPQGAGEAFF.

V gene TRBV18 combines with J gene TRBJ2-5; no definite D call. The CDR3 extends over 14 amino acids. V gave up 1 base and J gave up 1 base, with 7 bases separating them. Looked up from germline, CDR1 is KGHSH and CDR2 is LQKENI. CDR3 sequence (DNA): TGTGCCAGCTCACCACTGGGCCCCCAAGAGACCCAGTACTTC. Its protein product is CASSPLGPQETQYF.

The chain joins TRBV28 to TRBJ1-1; D uncertain. CDR3 length: 11 residues. Per the germline V gene, CDR1 is MDHEN and CDR2 is SYDVKM. The CDR3 nucleotides read TGTGGAACGGCCGTCGCCACTGAAGCTTTCTTT. Translated, it gives CGTAVATEAFF.

In its sample, this clone was seen a few times. J is TRBJ1-3 and V is TRBV4-1, with D possibly matching TRBD1 (5 bases). The germline CDR1 and CDR2 sequences are MGHRA and YSYEKL. The ends were cut back, 2 bases at V and 8 bases at J, with 22 bases in the middle. This CDR3 comprises 17 residues. CDR3 sequence: CASSQSSTRGGGYTIYF. In DNA, the CDR3 is TGCGCCAGCAGCCAAAGTTCCACTAGGGGTGGCGGTTACACCATATATTTT.

The chain has TRBV5-1 and TRBJ2-1; weak D call: TRBD2 (5 bases). This CDR3 spans 12 amino acids. The V gene lost 1 base and the J gene lost 9 bases, with 8 bases spanning the gap. Germline CDR1 and CDR2: SGHRS and YFSETQ. CDR3 region: CASSLQRVEQFF. CDR3 DNA sequence: TGCGCCAGCAGCTTGCAGAGGGTTGAGCAGTTCTTC.

The CDR3 is CASSPYLAGGYNEQFF. The DNA for the CDR3 is TGTGCCAGTTCCCCCTATTTAGCGGGGGGTTACAATGAGCAGTTCTTC. The chain combines TRBV19 with TRBJ2-1; TRBD2 agrees at 10 bases. CDR1 is LNHDA, CDR2 SQIVND, per germline (reference sequence). V dropped 8 bases and J dropped 4; count of bases not matched to a gene: 11. CDR3 length: 16 residues.

V is TRBV10-3 and J is TRBJ1-3; perhaps TRBD1 as D (6 bases). V lost 5 bases and J 7 bases, leaving 12 bases between the germline ends. CDR3 length: 13 residues. Germline CDR1 and CDR2: ENHRY and SYGVKD. The CDR3 nucleotides are TGTGCCATCAGTAGACCCCAGGGGAACACCATATATTTT. The encoded protein is CAISRPQGNTIYF.

V usage is TRBV4-1 and J usage is TRBJ1-4; possibly TRBD1 for D (5 bases). This CDR3 is 14 amino acids long. The V end lost 1 base, the J end lost 7 bases, and 10 bases lay between the germline ends. Germline loops: CDR1 MGHRA, CDR2 YSYEKL. This CDR3 reads CASSQAGSREKLFF. The CDR3 coding sequence is TGCGCCAGCAGCCAAGCAGGGTCACGTGAAAAACTGTTTTTT.

This chain's CDR3 is CASSLGGARETQYF. The CDR3 nucleotides read TGTGCCAGCAGCTTAGGGGGCGCCAGGGAAACGCAGTATTTT. The rearrangement uses TRBV7-3 and TRBJ2-3, with a possible D match to TRBD1 (6 bases). The V end was cut by 2 bases, the J end by 9 bases, with 15 bases between. The germline gives CDR1 SGHTA, CDR2 FQGTGA. The CDR3 sequence is 14 residues long.

The CDR3 bases are TGTGCCAGCAGCTTATCTAGCCGGAACACAGATACGCAGTATTTT. It specifies CASSLSSRNTDTQYF. The rearrangement links TRBV5-4 to TRBJ2-3; TRBD2 is a possible D gene (5 bases). CDR1 SGHNT and CDR2 YYREEE come from the germline V gene (reference sequence). V lost 2 bases and J 2 bases, leaving 12 bases between the germline ends. The CDR3 sequence is 15 residues long.

The V and J genes are TRBV29-1 and TRBJ2-1, with 11 nucleotides matching TRBD1. Germline lookup yields CDR1 SQVTM and CDR2 ANQGSEA. CDR3 length: 15 residues. With V trimmed by 7 bases and J by 4 bases, 9 bases remained unmatched. The CDR3 is CSANVGTGGYNEQFF. The CDR3 DNA reads TGCAGCGCTAATGTAGGGACAGGGGGATACAATGAGCAGTTCTTC.

The gene calls are TRBV9 and TRBJ1-3, with D uncertain. With 4 bases removed from V and 2 bases from J, the gap between germline ends came to 10 bases. From germline, CDR1 is SGDLS and CDR2 YYNGEE. The CDR3 length is 14 residues. The CDR3 protein is CASSLTGTGNTIYF. Written as DNA, the CDR3 is TGTGCCAGCAGCTTGACCGGGACTGGAAACACCATATATTTT.

The J gene is TRBJ2-1, the V gene TRBV6-5; maybe TRBD2 (5 bases). There are 14 residues in the CDR3. Germline V lookup: CDR1 MNHEY, CDR2 SVGAGI. Trimming took off 5 bases at V and 7 bases at J, with 15 bases between the two ends. The CDR3, as DNA: TGTGCCAGCAGTCCAGGAGGAAAGCGGAATGAGCAGTTCTTC. Its protein is CASSPGGKRNEQFF.

The J gene is TRBJ1-1, the V gene TRBV4-1; 7 bases agree with TRBD1. After removal of 4 bases from V and 1 base from J, the junction contained 0 bases not matched to a gene. The CDR3 sequence is 13 residues long. Germline CDR1 and CDR2: MGHRA and YSYEKL. The CDR3 bases are TGCGCCAGCAGCCGGACAGGGAACACTGAAGCTTTCTTT. This gives the protein CASSRTGNTEAFF.

The chain links TRBV11-2 to TRBJ1-5, with 7 bases identical to TRBD1. The CDR3 length is 14 residues. Unmatched junction bases numbered 5, after V lost 3 bases and J lost 6 bases. CDR1 is SGHAT and CDR2 is FQNNGV in the germline V gene. The CDR3 DNA sequence: TGTGCCAGCAGCTTCACAGGGGAATCTCAGCCCCAGCATTTT. It translates to CASSFTGESQPQHF.